Presented here are 28 T cell receptor beta chains from one specimen sequenced in a study of cytomegalovirus exposure and HLA in healthy donors. PCR primers comprised 60 Vbeta and 13 Jbeta primers. The data were produced by immunoSEQ multiplex PCR, yet TCRdb's version contains in-frame clones alone and is incomplete. The table includes some 160,000 clones, approximately 88% detected once. The sequenced sample consisted of PBMCs. All receptors derive from a woman under 30 in good health and CMV-seronegative.

This clone was seen once. Other DNA sequences in the sample encode the same CDR3. The CDR3 nucleotides are TGTGCCAGCTCACTGGGCTTACAAGAGACCCAGTACTTC. Translated: CASSLGLQETQYF. J is TRBJ2-5 and V is TRBV18; no firm D call. CDR1 is KGHSH, CDR2 LQKENI, per germline. There are 13 residues in the CDR3. Trimming cost V 4 bases and J 2 bases, with 8 bases left between them. The full variable domain, rest sourced from reference TRBV18 and TRBJ2-5, is NAGVMQNPRHLVRRRGQEARLRCSPMKGHSHVYWYRQLPEEGLKFMVYLQKENIIDESGMPKERFSAEFPKEGPSILRIQQVVRGDSAAYFCASSLGLQETQYFGPGTRLLVL.

V is TRBV18 and J is TRBJ1-1, with TRBD1 identical over 7 bases. Germline V gene sequence: CDR1 KGHSH, CDR2 LQKENI. With V trimmed by 1 base and J by 0 bases, 5 bases remained unmatched. The CDR3 runs 16 residues. CDR3 DNA sequence: TGTGCCAGCTCACCACTAGGGACAGAATTGAACACTGAAGCTTTCTTT. It translates to CASSPLGTELNTEAFF. Combining the CDR3 with reference TRBV18 and TRBJ1-1 gives the whole variable domain NAGVMQNPRHLVRRRGQEARLRCSPMKGHSHVYWYRQLPEEGLKFMVYLQKENIIDESGMPKERFSAEFPKEGPSILRIQQVVRGDSAAYFCASSPLGTELNTEAFFGQGTRLTVV.

V and J are TRBV6-1 and TRBJ2-7; D is possibly TRBD1 (6 bases). Looked up from germline, CDR1 is MNHNS and CDR2 is SASEGT. CDR3 length: 13 residues. Trimming pared 0 bases from V and 7 bases from J, leaving 10 bases between. The CDR3, as DNA: TGTGCCAGCAGTGAAGCCAGGGGACGGGAGCAGTACTTC. Translation gives CASSEARGREQYF.

The rearrangement links TRBV6-5 to TRBJ1-6; D is possibly TRBD1 (5 bases). The germline CDR1 and CDR2 sequences are MNHEY and SVGAGI. This CDR3 has 14 amino acids. V lost 5 bases and J 12 bases, leaving 17 bases between the germline ends. The CDR3 nucleotides are TGTGCCAGCAGTGGCCAGAGGGGAGGGAAACCCCTCCACTTT. It yields the protein CASSGQRGGKPLHF.

The V and J genes are TRBV10-3 and TRBJ1-1, with unresolved D. V lost 4 bases, J lost 1 base, and 4 bases lay in between. Germline CDR1 and CDR2: ENHRY and SYGVKD. The CDR3 contains 12 residues. CDR3 sequence: CAISVRNTEAFF. The CDR3 nucleotides read TGTGCCATCAGTGTCCGGAACACTGAAGCTTTCTTT.

This chain uses TRBV11-3 with TRBJ2-3, with D maybe TRBD1 (6 bases). Germline loops: CDR1 SGHNT, CDR2 YENEEA. The ends were cut back, 2 bases at V and 4 bases at J, with 13 bases in the middle. This CDR3 comprises 15 residues. CDR3 nucleotide sequence: TGTGCCAGCAGCTTATGGGCAGGGGAGCCAGATACGCAGTATTTT. Amino acid sequence: CASSLWAGEPDTQYF.

This rearrangement joins TRBV28 to TRBJ1-1; the D gene is possibly TRBD1 (5 bases). This CDR3 has 14 residues. V was pared by 3 bases and J by 5 bases, with 13 bases between. Germline V gene sequence: CDR1 MDHEN, CDR2 SYDVKM. CDR3 sequence (DNA): TGTGCCAGCAGTTTTCAGGGAGGTCAAACTGAAGCTTTCTTT. Translated: CASSFQGGQTEAFF. Full variable domain (outside the CDR3, taken from reference TRBV28 and TRBJ1-1): DVKVTQSSRYLVKRTGEKVFLECVQDMDHENMFWYRQDPGLGLRLIYFSYDVKMKEKGDIPEGYSVSREKKERFSLILESASTNQTSMYLCASSFQGGQTEAFFGQGTRLTVV.

V usage is TRBV27 and J usage is TRBJ1-5; 9 nucleotides agree with TRBD1. Germline assignment: CDR1 MNHEY and CDR2 SMNVEV (reference sequence). V lost 5 bases to trimming and J lost 10 bases; unmatched junction nucleotides: 12. The CDR3 is 15 residues long. For the CDR3, the DNA is TGTGCCAGCAGTGTGGGACAGGGTCTAAATAGCCCCCAGCATTTT. It specifies CASSVGQGLNSPQHF.

A single count supports this clone. The same CDR3 is also encoded by other DNA sequences in this sample. The genes are TRBV11-2 and TRBJ2-5; no clear D gene. The CDR3 loop spans 12 amino acids. CDR1 is SGHAT and CDR2 is FQNNGV in the germline V gene. Between the trimmed V and J ends, which lost 2 bases and 4 bases, there was a span of 5 bases. CDR3 region: CASSLSGETQYF. The CDR3 coding sequence is TGTGCCAGCAGCTTATCAGGAGAGACCCAGTACTTC.

Worth noting for this clone: This same CDR3 is encoded by further DNA sequences in the sample. The V and J genes are TRBV10-1 and TRBJ1-1; D might be TRBD1 (5 bases). V was pared by 2 bases and J by 5 bases, with 9 bases between. The CDR3 contains 13 residues. The germline gives CDR1 WNHNN, CDR2 SYGVQD (reference sequence). This chain's CDR3 is CASSEHRGTEAFF. The DNA of the CDR3 is TGCGCCAGCAGTGAGCATCGGGGGACTGAAGCTTTCTTT.

This chain connects TRBV5-5 to TRBJ2-6; 11 positions match TRBD1. The CDR3 consists of 18 residues. The V and J ends lost 4 bases and 4 bases, in that order; junction bases with no gene match: 10. Germline CDR1 is SGHKS and CDR2 is YYEKEE (reference sequence). The CDR3 protein is CASSLEGQGGWGANVLTF. In DNA form, the CDR3 reads TGTGCCAGCAGCCTGGAGGGACAGGGGGGATGGGGGGCCAACGTCCTGACTTTC.

The chain joins TRBV5-1 to TRBJ2-1; 8 nucleotides agree with TRBD2. The CDR3 length is 15 residues. Germline loops: CDR1 SGHRS, CDR2 YFSETQ. The ends lost 0 bases at V and 9 bases at J; junction bases unmatched: 8. CDR3 coding DNA: TGCGCCAGCAGCTTGGGCGTTACTAGCGGCGGTGAGCAGTTCTTC. Its protein product is CASSLGVTSGGEQFF. The entire variable domain, with the rest obtained from reference TRBV5-1 and TRBJ2-1, is as follows: KAGVTQTPRYLIKTRGQQVTLSCSPISGHRSVSWYQQTPGQGLQFLFEYFSETQRNKGNFPGRFSGRQFSNSRSEMNVSTLELGDSALYLCASSLGVTSGGEQFFGPGTRLTVL.

This rearrangement joins TRBV5-1 to TRBJ1-5, with unresolved D. Trimming left V 0 bases short and J 6 bases short, with 13 bases between. CDR3 size: 15 residues. Germline CDR1 is SGHRS and CDR2 is YFSETQ. The DNA of the CDR3 is TGCGCCAGCAGCTTGGACGGAGCCCCGGGTCAGCCCCAGCATTTT. This sequence encodes CASSLDGAPGQPQHF.

J is TRBJ1-2 and V is TRBV28, with TRBD1 matching 9 bases. Germline V gene sequence: CDR1 MDHEN, CDR2 SYDVKM. The CDR3 has 15 residues. J lost 4 bases, V lost 6 bases, and 9 bases had no gene match. DNA for the CDR3: TGTGCCAGCAGCAAAGGGGGGACAGGGACCTATGGCTACACCTTC. It translates to CASSKGGTGTYGYTF.

The gene calls are TRBV28 and TRBJ1-2; perhaps TRBD1 as D (5 bases). The CDR3 is 15 amino acids. V was trimmed by 7 bases and J by 4 bases, leaving 19 bases between them. In germline, CDR1 is MDHEN, CDR2 SYDVKM. The CDR3 DNA sequence: TGTGCCAGCACCACCCGGGGGAGAGGAGTCTATGGCTACACCTTC. The encoded protein is CASTTRGRGVYGYTF.

The chain is built from TRBV10-1 and TRBJ2-7; possibly TRBD2 for D (6 bases). CDR1 is WNHNN and CDR2 is SYGVQD in the germline V gene (reference sequence). The CDR3 consists of 14 residues. V was shortened by 4 bases and J by 2 bases, with 12 bases between the two germline ends. CDR3 sequence reads: CASSGGVNPYEQYF. In nucleotides, the CDR3 is TGCGCCAGCAGTGGCGGGGTAAACCCCTACGAGCAGTACTTC.

The V gene is TRBV5-4, the J gene TRBJ2-7, with TRBD1 matching over 7 bases. The CDR3 is made up of 14 amino acids. Germline V gives CDR1 SGHNT, CDR2 YYREEE (reference sequence). V trimming: 0 bases; J trimming: 0 bases; junction bases outside the gene matches: 0. The CDR3 spells CASSLGDSSYEQYF. Here the CDR3 DNA reads TGTGCCAGCAGCTTGGGGGACAGCTCCTACGAGCAGTACTTC.

The V call is TRBV19, the J call TRBJ1-3; a possible D gene is TRBD1 (5 bases). Germline CDR1 reads LNHDA; CDR2 reads SQIVND (reference sequence). This CDR3 contains 15 residues. V dropped 7 bases and J dropped 5 bases, with 18 bases sitting between them. The CDR3 spells CASTARGDGRNTIYF. As DNA, the CDR3 is TGTGCCAGTACCGCGCGGGGGGACGGGAGAAACACCATATATTTT.

V and J are TRBV6-6 and TRBJ2-7, with D possibly matching TRBD1 (6 bases). V lost 5 bases, J lost 0 bases, and 17 bases lay in between. Germline values: CDR1 MNHNY, CDR2 SVGAGI (reference sequence). The CDR3 consists of 16 residues. CDR3 nucleotides: TGTGCCAGCAGTACGCACCAGGGGTCTCCCTCCTACGAGCAGTACTTC. Amino acid sequence: CASSTHQGSPSYEQYF.

Comments on this clone: The sample contains more than one DNA sequence encoding this CDR3. The chain recombines TRBV9 with TRBJ2-7; the D is unclear. This CDR3 contains 14 residues. Germline CDR1 SGDLS, CDR2 YYNGEE. V gave up 0 bases and J gave up 0 bases, with 7 bases separating them. CDR3 region: CASSVVPSSYEQYF. CDR3 bases: TGTGCCAGCAGCGTAGTTCCCAGCTCCTACGAGCAGTACTTC.

In this sample, this clone turned up once. This chain links TRBV11-2 with TRBJ2-1, with 14 bases matching TRBD2. The CDR3 runs to 19 residues. Germline V gene lookup returns CDR1 SGHAT and CDR2 FQNNGV. J was trimmed by 0 bases and V by 5 bases; bases with no gene match: 9. The CDR3 DNA follows: TGTGCCAGCAGCCTCGGGACTAGCGGGGGTCCAAGCTCCTACAATGAGCAGTTCTTC. Translated: CASSLGTSGGPSSYNEQFF.

This chain uses TRBV30 with TRBJ1-5; 9 nucleotides align to TRBD1. The germline gives CDR1 GTSNPN, CDR2 SVGIG (reference sequence). The CDR3 contains 13 residues. V shed 3 bases and J 7 bases; nucleotides not matched to a gene: 4. The CDR3 is CAWRGQGMQPQHF. CDR3 in DNA: TGTGCCTGGAGGGGACAGGGTATGCAGCCCCAGCATTTT.

The V gene is TRBV5-4, the J gene TRBJ2-5; 8 bases fit TRBD1. With 4 bases clipped from V and 5 bases from J, the junction kept 7 bases outside the gene matches. CDR1 is SGHNT and CDR2 is YYREEE in the germline V gene (reference sequence). This CDR3 comprises 14 residues. The CDR3 here is CASSPITGGETQYF. For the CDR3, the DNA is TGTGCCAGCAGCCCGATCACAGGGGGGGAGACCCAGTACTTC.

The rearrangement uses TRBV30 and TRBJ1-1; TRBD1 might be the D (5 bases). This CDR3 has 14 residues. Germline loops: CDR1 GTSNPN, CDR2 SVGIG (reference sequence). The V and J ends lost 3 bases and 6 bases respectively, with 17 bases between them. The CDR3 spells CAWSVLKGRAEAFF. In nucleotides, the CDR3 is TGTGCCTGGAGCGTACTTAAGGGCAGGGCTGAAGCTTTCTTT.

The chain carries TRBV29-1 and TRBJ1-1; perhaps TRBD1 as D (6 bases). CDR3 length: 11 amino acids. Germline V gene data show CDR1 as SQVTM and CDR2 as ANQGSEA. The CDR3 sequence: CRPRTVGEAFF. The CDR3 DNA follows: TGCAGACCCCGGACAGTCGGTGAAGCTTTCTTT.

This clone has more than one count but fewer than ten. The chain employs TRBV28 and TRBJ1-2, with TRBD1 as a possible D gene (6 bases). The CDR3 extends over 14 amino acids. V lost 3 bases, J lost 8 bases, and 16 bases lay in between. From germline, CDR1 is MDHEN and CDR2 SYDVKM. The CDR3 DNA is TGTGCCAGCAGTTTGGGGACGGGGGGCTTCGGCTACACCTTC. Translated, it gives CASSLGTGGFGYTF.

A word on this clone: This sample also contains other DNA sequences that code for the same CDR3. The J gene is TRBJ1-2, the V gene TRBV6-5; possibly TRBD1 for D (5 bases). V lost 2 bases and J lost 3, with 7 bases in between. The CDR3 consists of 13 residues. The germline V gene encodes CDR1 MNHEY and CDR2 SVGAGI. CDR3 amino acids: CASSYGGDYGYTF. The CDR3 DNA reads TGTGCCAGCAGTTACGGGGGGGACTATGGCTACACCTTC.

This clone came up once. The chain is built from TRBV15 and TRBJ2-4; tentative D call: TRBD2 (6 bases). The V gene lost 0 bases and the J gene lost 1 base, with 13 bases spanning the gap. Germline V CDR1 and CDR2: LNHNV, YYDKDF (reference sequence). The CDR3 has 17 amino acids. CDR3 nucleotides: TGTGCCACCAGCAGAGAGGGGTGGGGGGAGGCCAAAAACATTCAGTACTTC. Its translation is CATSREGWGEAKNIQYF.